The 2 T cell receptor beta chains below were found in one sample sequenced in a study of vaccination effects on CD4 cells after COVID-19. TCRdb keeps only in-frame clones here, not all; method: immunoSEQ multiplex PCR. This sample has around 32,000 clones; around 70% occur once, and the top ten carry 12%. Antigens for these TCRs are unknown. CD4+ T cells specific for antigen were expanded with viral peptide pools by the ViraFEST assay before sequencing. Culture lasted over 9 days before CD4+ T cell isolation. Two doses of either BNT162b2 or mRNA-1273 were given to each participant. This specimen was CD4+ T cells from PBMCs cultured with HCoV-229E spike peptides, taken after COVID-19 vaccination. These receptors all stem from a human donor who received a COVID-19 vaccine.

This CDR3 reads CASSRKGYGTDTQYF. CDR3 bases: TGTGCCAGCAGCCGAAAGGGATATGGCACAGATACGCAGTATTTT. The chain has TRBV3-1 (or the pseudogene TRBV3-2) and TRBJ2-3; D is undetermined. This CDR3 has 15 residues. With 4 bases removed from V and 1 base from J, the gap between germline ends came to 12 bases. The germline CDR1 and CDR2 sequences are LGHDT and YNNKEL (reference sequence).

CDR3 loop: CASSLAPLEEKLFF. The CDR3 DNA reads TGCGCCAGCAGCTTGGCCCCGTTAGAGGAAAAACTGTTTTTT. The V call is TRBV5-1, the J call TRBJ1-4; D unresolved. The germline V gene encodes CDR1 SGHRS and CDR2 YFSETQ. V lost 0 bases, J lost 8 bases, and 11 bases lay in between. The CDR3 consists of 14 residues.